This T cell receptor beta chain was recovered during a study of beta chain features in type 1 diabetes. Between the trimmed V and J ends, which lost 0 bases and 13 bases, there was a span of 18 bases. This CDR3 region has 14 residues. Germline CDR1 MNHEY, CDR2 SVGAGI. The sample holds a few counts of this clone. The purity of all sorted populations exceeded 98%. All of the isolated RNA was reverse transcribed, so expressed TCRB transcripts were sequenced. Sequenced naive, central memory and regulatory T cell samples produced an average of around 3.5 million reads. Clones were sequenced by immunoSEQ multiplex PCR, and TCRdb holds only the in-frame ones, with some missing. Altogether around 450,000 clones are present, about 10% being singletons, with the ten largest covering less than 0.06%.

Sequenced input: naive CD4+ T cells from blood. V gene TRBV6-5 combines with J gene TRBJ2-5; D assignment may be TRBD1 or TRBD2 (5 bases each). This receptor was taken from a woman aged 18-29 years in good health. The CDR3 loop is CASSYSPGPNFPYF. CDR3 coding DNA: TGTGCCAGCAGTTACTCGCCGGGACCCAATTTCCCGTACTTC.